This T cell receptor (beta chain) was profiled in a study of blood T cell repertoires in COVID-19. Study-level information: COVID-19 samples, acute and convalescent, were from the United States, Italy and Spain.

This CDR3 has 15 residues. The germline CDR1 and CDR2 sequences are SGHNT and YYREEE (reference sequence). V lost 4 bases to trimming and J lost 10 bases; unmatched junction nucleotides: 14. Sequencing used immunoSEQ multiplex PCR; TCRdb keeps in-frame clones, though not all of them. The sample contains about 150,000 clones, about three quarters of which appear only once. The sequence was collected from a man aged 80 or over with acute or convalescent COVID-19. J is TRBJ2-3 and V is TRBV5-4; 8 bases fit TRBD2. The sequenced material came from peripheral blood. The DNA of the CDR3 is TGTGCCAGCAGCCCAACAACGCGGGGGGACGGACCGCAGTATTTT. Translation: CASSPTTRGDGPQYF.